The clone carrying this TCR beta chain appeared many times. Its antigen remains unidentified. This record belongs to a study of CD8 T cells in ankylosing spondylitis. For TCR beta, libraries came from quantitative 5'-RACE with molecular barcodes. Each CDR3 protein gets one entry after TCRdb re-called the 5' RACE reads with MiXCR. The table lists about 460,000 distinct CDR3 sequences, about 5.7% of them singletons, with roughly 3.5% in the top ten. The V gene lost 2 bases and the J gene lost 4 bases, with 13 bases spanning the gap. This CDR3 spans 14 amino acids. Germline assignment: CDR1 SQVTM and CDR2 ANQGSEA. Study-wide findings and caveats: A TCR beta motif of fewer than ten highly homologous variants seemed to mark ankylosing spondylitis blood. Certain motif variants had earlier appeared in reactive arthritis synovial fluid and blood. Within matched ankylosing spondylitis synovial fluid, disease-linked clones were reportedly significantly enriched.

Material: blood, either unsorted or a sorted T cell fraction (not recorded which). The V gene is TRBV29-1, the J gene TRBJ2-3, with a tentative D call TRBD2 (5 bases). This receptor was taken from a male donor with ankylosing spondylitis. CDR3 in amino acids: CSVEQVRGADTQYF. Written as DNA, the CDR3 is TGCAGCGTTGAACAGGTCCGGGGTGCAGATACGCAGTATTTT.